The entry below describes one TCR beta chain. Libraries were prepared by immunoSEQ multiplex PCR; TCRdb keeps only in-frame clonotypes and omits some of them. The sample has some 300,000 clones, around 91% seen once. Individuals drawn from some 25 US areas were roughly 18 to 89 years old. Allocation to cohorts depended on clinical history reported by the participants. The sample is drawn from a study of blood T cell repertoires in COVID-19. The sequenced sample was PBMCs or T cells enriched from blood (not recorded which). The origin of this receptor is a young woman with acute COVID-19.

For the CDR3, the DNA is TGTGCCAGCAGCTCCCGACGGACTAGCGGCTCCTACGAGCAGTACTTC. The encoded protein is CASSSRRTSGSYEQYF. This chain joins TRBV27 and TRBJ2-7; TRBD2 matches at 10 bases. There are 16 residues in the CDR3. Trimming took 6 bases from V and 0 from J; bases not matched to a gene: 8. CDR1 MNHEY and CDR2 SMNVEV come from the germline V gene (reference sequence).